This T cell receptor beta chain emerged from a study of immune cell composition in non-small cell lung cancer. Trimming took 4 bases from V and 4 from J, leaving 14 bases between them. CDR1 and CDR2 (germline): SGDLS, YYNGEE. The CDR3 length is 15 residues. On this clone: The antigen remains unidentified.

Frozen unsorted single-cell suspensions supplied the genomic DNA. Study findings and constraints: Squamous lung tumours showed higher top 10 clone scores and clonality than adenocarcinomas.

Only in-frame clones appear in the TCRdb table, and some are missing; sequencing was by immunoSEQ multiplex PCR. The sample lists roughly 14,000 clones, about two thirds seen once, with 7.5% in the top ten. The sequence was obtained from a human donor with non-small cell lung cancer. Sequenced sample: lung tumor tissue. The rearrangement links TRBV9 to TRBJ2-2; D is perhaps TRBD2 (5 bases). CDR3 sequence reads: CASSPMGSLTGELFF. In DNA, the CDR3 is TGTGCCAGCAGCCCCATGGGGAGCCTCACCGGGGAGCTGTTTTTT. Combining the CDR3 with reference TRBV9 and TRBJ2-2 gives the whole variable domain DSGVTQTPKHLITATGQRVTLRCSPRSGDLSVYWYQQSLDQGLQFLIQYYNGEERAKGNILERFSAQQFPDLHSELNLSSLELGDSALYFCASSPMGSLTGELFFGEGSRLTVL.